Presented here are 17 T cell receptor beta chains from one specimen sequenced in a study of shared clonotypes between healthy human individuals. Sequenced by immunoSEQ multiplex PCR; TCRdb stores in-frame clones only, minus some. This sample yields more than 900,000 clones, of which about four fifths are seen a single time; roughly 0.61% belongs to the top ten. The sequenced material came from memory CD4+ T cells from PBMCs. Subset given: CD45RA-negative fraction. The receptors originated from a man between 18 and 29 years old in good health. Some clones in this sample may be carry-over from other donors' samples.

The chain carries TRBV4-1 and TRBJ2-7, with TRBD2 identical over 7 bases. Trimming cost V 4 bases and J 0 bases; bases outside gene matches: 3. CDR3 length: 14 residues. Germline V gene sequence: CDR1 MGHRA, CDR2 YSYEKL. The CDR3 DNA reads TGCGCCAGCAGCCCAGCGGGAAGCTCCTACGAGCAGTACTTC. Translated: CASSPAGSSYEQYF.

In the case of this clone: A much larger clone differs by one base, so this may be a read error. The sample contains more than one DNA sequence encoding this CDR3. The CDR3 DNA reads as TGTGCCAGCAGTAGACTAGCGGGAGGGCCCTACGAGCAGTACTTC. Its protein product is CASSRLAGGPYEQYF. J is TRBJ2-7 and V is TRBV6-5; the match to TRBD2 covers 14 bases. The CDR3 sequence is 15 residues long. V gave up 5 bases and J gave up 2 bases; unmatched junction bases: 2. Per the germline V gene, CDR1 is MNHEY and CDR2 is SVGAGI.

Worth noting for this clone: This sequence may be a read error, since a much larger clone differs from it by one base. This chain connects TRBV7-9 to TRBJ2-5; 8 bases match TRBD1. The CDR3 has 13 amino acids. J gave up 4 bases and V 3 bases, and 1 base lay outside the gene matches. CDR1 and CDR2 (germline): SEHNR, FQNEAQ (reference sequence). In nucleotides, the CDR3 is TGTGCCAGCAGCTTCGGACAGGGAGAGACCCAGTACTTC. Amino acid sequence: CASSFGQGETQYF.

V gene TRBV6-6 combines with J gene TRBJ1-5; 8 bases line up with TRBD1. The length of the CDR3 is 14 residues. Germline lookup yields CDR1 MNHNY and CDR2 SVGAGI (reference sequence). V trimming: 7 bases; J trimming: 7 bases; junction bases outside the gene matches: 9. CDR3 in DNA: TGTGCCAGCACCTCGACAGGGGAGGCCCAGCCCCAGCATTTT. Protein sequence: CASTSTGEAQPQHF.

This chain connects TRBV5-5 to TRBJ2-7; 13 positions match TRBD2. Germline CDR1 and CDR2: SGHKS and YYEKEE (reference sequence). CDR3 length: 15 residues. J was trimmed by 4 bases and V by 4 bases; bases with no gene match: 5. This chain's CDR3 is CASSRTSGSYYEQYF. The CDR3 nucleotides read TGTGCCAGCAGCCGGACTAGCGGGAGCTATTACGAGCAGTACTTC.

V gene TRBV7-3 combines with J gene TRBJ2-1; 7 bases are a match to TRBD2. The junction had 9 bases not matched to a gene; V was cut back by 2 bases and J by 8 bases. This CDR3 contains 15 residues. CDR1 and CDR2 (germline): SGHTA, FQGTGA. The chain's CDR3 is CASSLGGRARDEQFF. The CDR3 DNA sequence: TGTGCCAGCAGCTTAGGTGGGAGGGCCAGGGATGAGCAGTTCTTC.

The chain joins TRBV29-1 to TRBJ1-1, with a weak D call TRBD1 (6 bases). This CDR3 is built from 15 residues. V was pared by 5 bases and J by 1 base, with 17 bases between. Germline CDR1 is SQVTM and CDR2 is ANQGSEA. The CDR3 here is CSVHWGTGRNTEAFF. CDR3 DNA sequence: TGCAGCGTTCACTGGGGCACAGGGCGGAACACTGAAGCTTTCTTT.

The sample holds a few counts of this clone. The genes are TRBV30 and TRBJ2-7, with 10 positions matching TRBD1. This CDR3 contains 14 residues. Germline V lookup: CDR1 GTSNPN, CDR2 SVGIG (reference sequence). The J segment lost 4 bases and the V segment lost 0 bases, leaving 3 bases of the junction unmatched. In DNA form, the CDR3 reads TGTGCCTGGAGTGTAGACAGGGGGCAATACGAGCAGTACTTC. Amino acid sequence: CAWSVDRGQYEQYF. Full variable domain (remainder filled in from reference TRBV30 and TRBJ2-7): SQTIHQWPATLVQPVGSPLSLECTVEGTSNPNLYWYRQAAGRGLQLLFYSVGIGQISSEVPQNLSASRPQDRQFILSSKKLLLSDSGFYLCAWSVDRGQYEQYFGPGTRLTVT.

This rearrangement joins TRBV18 to TRBJ2-3; the match to TRBD2 covers 7 bases. This CDR3 is built from 16 residues. Germline values: CDR1 KGHSH, CDR2 LQKENI. The V and J ends lost 0 bases and 6 bases, in that order; junction bases with no gene match: 9. The chain's CDR3 is CASSPPSSGRTDTQYF. DNA of the CDR3: TGTGCCAGCTCACCACCCTCTAGCGGAAGGACGGATACGCAGTATTTT.

This sequence joins TRBV6-1 and TRBJ2-3; D not certain. Deletions cut 8 bases from V and 5 bases from J, with 14 bases between. This CDR3 comprises 13 residues. Germline V lookup: CDR1 MNHNS, CDR2 SASEGT. The CDR3 nucleotides are TGTGCCAGCTCGGACCTAGGTGGAGATACGCAGTATTTT. Its protein is CASSDLGGDTQYF.

The rearrangement joins TRBV6-1 to TRBJ1-5, with a tentative D call TRBD1 (6 bases). Between the trimmed V and J ends, which lost 6 bases and 4 bases, there was a span of 16 bases. CDR1 MNHNS and CDR2 SASEGT come from the germline V gene. The CDR3 loop spans 15 amino acids. This CDR3 is CASRGAGQGNQPQHF. CDR3 in DNA: TGTGCCAGCAGGGGGGCGGGGCAGGGTAATCAGCCCCAGCATTTT.

This clone was found a few times. This chain joins TRBV5-5 and TRBJ1-5; D ambiguous. Germline loops: CDR1 SGHKS, CDR2 YYEKEE (reference sequence). This CDR3 has 13 residues. V lost 1 base, J lost 3 bases, and 5 bases lay in between. CDR3 region: CASSLSDNQPQHF. In DNA form, the CDR3 reads TGTGCCAGCAGCTTGTCGGACAATCAGCCCCAGCATTTT. Variable domain in full (rest from reference TRBV5-5 and TRBJ1-5): DAGVTQSPTHLIKTRGQQVTLRCSPISGHKSVSWYQQVLGQGPQFIFQYYEKEERGRGNFPDRFSARQFPNYSSELNVNALLLGDSALYLCASSLSDNQPQHFGDGTRLSIL.

V gene TRBV9 combines with J gene TRBJ2-7; D perhaps matches TRBD1 (6 bases). The CDR3 has 14 residues. Germline V gives CDR1 SGDLS, CDR2 YYNGEE. Trimming removed 3 bases from V and 4 bases from J, with 14 bases in between. The CDR3 DNA follows: TGTGCCAGCAGCGGGGACACAACTCCTTACGAGCAGTACTTC. Residues: CASSGDTTPYEQYF.

This clone was seen many times. The rearrangement links TRBV28 to TRBJ2-7; TRBD2 aligns across 9 bases. The CDR3 totals 13 residues. Losses at the gene ends were 5 bases for V and 4 bases for J; bases not matched to a gene: 3. Per germline, CDR1 MDHEN and CDR2 SYDVKM. CDR3 coding DNA: TGTGCCAGCAGTCCCACTAGCGGGTACGAGCAGTACTTC. Amino acid sequence: CASSPTSGYEQYF.

The chain carries TRBV7-2 and TRBJ2-7, with D tentatively TRBD1 (5 bases). The CDR3 runs to 17 residues. With 5 bases removed from V and 2 bases from J, the gap between germline ends came to 22 bases. Germline V gives CDR1 SGHTA, CDR2 FQGNSA. The CDR3 DNA reads as TGTGCCAGCAGCCATTCCATTGGGGCAGACCCCACCTACGAGCAGTACTTC. This encodes CASSHSIGADPTYEQYF.

The sample holds a few counts of this clone. The chain uses TRBV10-2 and TRBJ1-1; D is ambiguous. The germline V gene has CDR1 WSHSY and CDR2 SAAADI. V dropped 8 bases and J dropped 8 bases, with 18 bases sitting between them. The CDR3 covers 13 residues. CDR3 coding DNA: TGCGCCAGCGCTGGTGGGGTTTGGCAAGAAGCTTTCTTT. Translation: CASAGGVWQEAFF.

This clone was counted once. This sequence joins TRBV27 and TRBJ1-1, with D possibly matching TRBD1 (6 bases). The V gene's germline CDR1 is MNHEY and CDR2 SMNVEV (reference sequence). V gave up 6 bases and J gave up 4 bases, with 12 bases separating them. The CDR3 sequence is 13 residues long. The CDR3 DNA is TGTGCCAGCAGCCTTTACAGGGCCACTGAAGCTTTCTTT. Its protein product is CASSLYRATEAFF.